The 20 T cell receptor beta chains in this list originate from one sample, sequenced in a study of early T cells in non-severe SARS-CoV-2 infection (dated by TCRdb to the early 2020s). Library construction relied on 5' RACE. This sample was sequenced with a NextSeq 500. In-frame beta chains were kept once TCRdb had trimmed the public reads at Q25 with fastp and called clones with MiXCR. Entries are consolidated by CDR3 protein sequence, retaining the most common genes and DNA. The sample table records tens of thousands of distinct CDR3 sequences; less than 9.5% of these occur just once. The ten largest clones capture around 3.7% of the sample. Here the sequenced sample was whole blood, taken at baseline. The receptors were sampled from an adult who was a healthcare worker with PCR-confirmed SARS-CoV-2 infection or an uninfected control (not recorded which).

This clonotype showed up just a few times. The chain links TRBV11-2 to TRBJ2-3; 8 nucleotides line up with TRBD1. This CDR3 is 15 amino acids long. Germline V gene sequence: CDR1 SGHAT, CDR2 FQNNGV. The junction had 6 bases not matched to a gene; V was cut back by 6 bases and J by 1 base. CDR3 in amino acids: CASSRSTGGTDTQYF. The CDR3 nucleotides are TGTGCCAGCAGTCGATCGACAGGGGGCACAGATACGCAGTATTTT. Full variable domain (missing parts from reference TRBV11-2 and TRBJ2-3): EAGVAQSPRYKIIEKRQSVAFWCNPISGHATLYWYQQILGQGPKLLIQFQNNGVVDDSQLPKDRFSAERLKGVDSTLKIQPAKLEDSAVYLCASSRSTGGTDTQYFGPGTRLTVL.

This clonotype has just a few counts. The chain combines TRBV7-9 with TRBJ2-5, with D perhaps TRBD1 (6 bases). The germline V and J ends were trimmed by 5 bases and 5 bases, with 21 bases remaining between them. This CDR3 spans 16 amino acids. The germline gives CDR1 SEHNR, CDR2 FQNEAQ (reference sequence). The CDR3 loop is CASSPLTQGKLETQYF. As DNA, the CDR3 is TGTGCCAGCAGCCCTTTAACCCAGGGGAAACTTGAGACCCAGTACTTC.

V usage is TRBV11-2 and J usage is TRBJ2-1; 7 bases are shared with TRBD2. Trimming took 4 bases from V and 3 from J; bases not matched to a gene: 9. Germline V gene data show CDR1 as SGHAT and CDR2 as FQNNGV. The CDR3 length is 16 residues. CDR3 in amino acids: CASSSIMWTSYNEQFF. DNA of the CDR3: TGTGCCAGCAGCTCTATTATGTGGACTAGCTACAATGAGCAGTTCTTC. The variable domain in full, completed from reference TRBV11-2 and TRBJ2-1, reads EAGVAQSPRYKIIEKRQSVAFWCNPISGHATLYWYQQILGQGPKLLIQFQNNGVVDDSQLPKDRFSAERLKGVDSTLKIQPAKLEDSAVYLCASSSIMWTSYNEQFFGPGTRLTVL.

The gene calls are TRBV5-1 and TRBJ2-1; no firm D call. The CDR3 totals 16 residues. The germline V and J ends were trimmed by 1 base and 7 bases, with 18 bases remaining between them. Per germline, CDR1 SGHRS and CDR2 YFSETQ. In DNA, the CDR3 is TGCGCCAGCAGCTTGAGTTTCCTAGTTCGAACTAATGAGCAGTTCTTC. Translation: CASSLSFLVRTNEQFF.

The V and J genes are TRBV11-3 and TRBJ2-7; D is uncertain. The CDR3 runs 16 residues. V was shortened by 4 bases and J by 0 bases, with 16 bases between the two germline ends. Germline V CDR1 and CDR2: SGHNT, YENEEA. The CDR3 sequence is CASSSRLGPTSYEQYF. DNA of the CDR3: TGTGCCAGCAGCTCACGATTGGGCCCGACCTCCTACGAGCAGTACTTC.

In this sample, this clonotype turned up a few times. The chain recombines TRBV30 with TRBJ2-2; 10 positions agree with TRBD1. In germline, CDR1 is GTSNPN, CDR2 SVGIG (reference sequence). J gave up 5 bases and V 8 bases, and 11 bases lay outside the gene matches. CDR3 length: 15 amino acids. The CDR3 DNA reads as TGTGCCGCTCATTCCGGGACAGGGGTAACCGGGGAGCTGTTTTTT. Its translation: CAAHSGTGVTGELFF.

This clonotype was picked up many times. V is TRBV12-3 or TRBV12-4 and J is TRBJ2-1; 8 bases match TRBD2. There are 14 residues in the CDR3. V dropped 7 bases and J dropped 7; count of bases not matched to a gene: 9. CDR3 amino acids: CASISTGGENEQFF. The CDR3 DNA follows: TGTGCCAGCATCTCAACGGGAGGGGAGAATGAGCAGTTCTTC.

This clonotype was seen a few times. This chain uses TRBV11-2 with TRBJ2-3; D unresolved. Trimming removed 0 bases at V and 0 bases at J, with 10 bases between. Germline-derived CDR1 and CDR2 are SGHAT and FQNNGV. The CDR3 extends over 16 amino acids. The CDR3 DNA sequence: TGTGCCAGCAGCTTAGATCTTGCGTTTAGCACAGATACGCAGTATTTT. This encodes CASSLDLAFSTDTQYF.

This clonotype was observed many times. The chain couples TRBV5-1 to TRBJ2-3; D is unresolved. This CDR3 comprises 14 residues. Looked up from germline, CDR1 is SGHRS and CDR2 is YFSETQ. Trimming cost V 6 bases and J 2 bases, with 13 bases left between them. The CDR3 DNA is TGCGCCAGCACGGCGGCAGATCCCACAGATACGCAGTATTTT. Translating gives CASTAADPTDTQYF. The whole variable domain, filled in from reference TRBV5-1 and TRBJ2-3, reads KAGVTQTPRYLIKTRGQQVTLSCSPISGHRSVSWYQQTPGQGLQFLFEYFSETQRNKGNFPGRFSGRQFSNSRSEMNVSTLELGDSALYLCASTAADPTDTQYFGPGTRLTVL.

This clonotype came up a few times. The chain combines TRBV7-9 with TRBJ1-2; no reliable D call. This CDR3 comprises 13 residues. Trimming stripped 3 bases from V and 8 bases from J, with 13 bases between. Germline CDR1 reads SEHNR; CDR2 reads FQNEAQ (reference sequence). CDR3 residues: CASSFNGGIGYTF. The CDR3, as DNA: TGTGCCAGCAGCTTCAACGGAGGTATAGGCTACACCTTC.

This clonotype showed up many times. V usage is TRBV29-1 and J usage is TRBJ2-1; possibly TRBD1 for D (6 bases). Germline V gives CDR1 SQVTM, CDR2 ANQGSEA. V was trimmed by 7 bases and J by 3 bases, leaving 16 bases between them. CDR3 length equals 14 residues. The CDR3 reads CSAGGTLVYNEQFF. CDR3 nucleotide sequence: TGCAGCGCCGGTGGGACATTGGTCTACAATGAGCAGTTCTTC.

There are many counts of this clonotype. This chain uses TRBV14 with TRBJ1-4; 8 bases fit TRBD1. The junction had 11 bases not matched to a gene; V was cut back by 0 bases and J by 8 bases. CDR1 and CDR2 from the germline V gene are SGHDN and FVKESK. This CDR3 has 17 residues. CDR3 in amino acids: CASSQDGQGLRGEKLFF. DNA for the CDR3: TGTGCCAGCAGCCAAGACGGACAGGGACTGCGGGGGGAAAAACTGTTTTTT.

The table lists this clonotype with many counts. V gene TRBV6-1 combines with J gene TRBJ2-1; D is unclear. This CDR3 contains 12 residues. Germline V CDR1 and CDR2: MNHNS, SASEGT. The ends were cut back, 4 bases at V and 3 bases at J, with 4 bases in the middle. The CDR3 region has the DNA TGTGCCAGCAGTGCTGTCTACAATGAGCAGTTCTTC. Translated, it gives CASSAVYNEQFF.

This clonotype was observed a few times. The CDR3, as DNA: TGTGCCAGCAGCCCGGGACTAGCGTTCTCCTACGAGCAGTACTTC. It yields the protein CASSPGLAFSYEQYF. V gene TRBV7-9 combines with J gene TRBJ2-7; 10 bases map to TRBD2. V dropped 5 bases and J dropped 0; count of bases not matched to a gene: 4. Germline V gives CDR1 SEHNR, CDR2 FQNEAQ (reference sequence). There are 15 residues in the CDR3.

For this clonotype: The DNA is left out, because the CDR3 cannot be placed on it with certainty; the CDR3 is given as TCRdb lists it. V gene TRBV12-2 combines with J gene TRBJ2-2; the table's TRBD2 call for D was not verified on the DNA. TRBV12-2 is a known pseudogene. Ends included, the CDR3 has 19 residues. CDR3 sequence: CASRLDCSPSSRTPGSCFF.

In this sample, this clonotype turned up many times. The chain employs TRBV7-8 and TRBJ1-5; D is undetermined. V was cut by 0 bases and J by 2 bases, with 8 bases left in between. The germline V gene encodes CDR1 SGHVS and CDR2 FQNEAQ. CDR3 length: 15 residues. CDR3 DNA sequence: TGTGCCAGCAGCTTAGCGCGGTTTGGCAATCAGCCCCAGCATTTT. Its protein product is CASSLARFGNQPQHF.

This clonotype has more than one count but fewer than ten. The chain joins TRBV12-3 or TRBV12-4 to TRBJ2-5; TRBD1 matches at 7 bases. CDR3 length equals 14 residues. Trimming took 5 bases from V and 0 from J; bases not matched to a gene: 3. The CDR3 DNA reads as TGTGCCAGCAGTCCAAGGGGGCACCAAGAGACCCAGTACTTC. As protein: CASSPRGHQETQYF.

This clonotype was observed at least ten times. CDR3 in amino acids: CSARDINEKLFF. The CDR3 coding sequence is TGCAGTGCGAGGGACATCAATGAAAAACTGTTTTTT. The chain has TRBV20-1 and TRBJ1-4; a weak D match, TRBD1 (6 bases). CDR3 size: 12 residues. The V end was cut by 6 bases, the J end by 5 bases, with 10 bases between. CDR1 is DFQATT and CDR2 is SNEGSKA in the germline V gene (reference sequence).

This CDR3 is CASSQSGRAGETQYF. The CDR3 nucleotides are TGTGCCAGCAGCCAATCCGGGAGGGCCGGAGAGACCCAGTACTTC. V usage is TRBV3-1 and J usage is TRBJ2-5, with TRBD2 identical over 8 bases. Germline CDR1 reads LGHDT; CDR2 reads YNNKEL (reference sequence). The CDR3 contains 15 residues. V lost 2 bases and J lost 4; bases outside the gene matches: 6.

A few counts support this clonotype. The chain joins TRBV7-9 to TRBJ1-1; D gene unclear. The CDR3 is made up of 12 amino acids. Between the trimmed V and J ends, which lost 2 bases and 7 bases, there was a span of 8 bases. Germline values: CDR1 SEHNR, CDR2 FQNEAQ (reference sequence). The CDR3 DNA follows: TGTGCCAGCAGCTTACCGCCGGTTGAAGCTTTCTTT. Protein product: CASSLPPVEAFF.